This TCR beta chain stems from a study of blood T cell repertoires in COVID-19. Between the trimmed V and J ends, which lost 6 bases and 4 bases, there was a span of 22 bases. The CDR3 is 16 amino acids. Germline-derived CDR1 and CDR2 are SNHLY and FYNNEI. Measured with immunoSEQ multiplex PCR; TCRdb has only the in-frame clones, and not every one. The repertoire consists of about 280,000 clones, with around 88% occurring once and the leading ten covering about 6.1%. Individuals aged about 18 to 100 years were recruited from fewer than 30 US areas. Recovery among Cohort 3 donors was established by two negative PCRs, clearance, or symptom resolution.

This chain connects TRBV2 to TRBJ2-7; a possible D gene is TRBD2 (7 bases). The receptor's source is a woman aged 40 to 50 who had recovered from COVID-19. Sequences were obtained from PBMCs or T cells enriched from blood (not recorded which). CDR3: CASSRWTAGEGYEQYF. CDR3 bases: TGTGCCAGCAGCCGGTGGACAGCCGGGGAGGGGTACGAGCAGTACTTC. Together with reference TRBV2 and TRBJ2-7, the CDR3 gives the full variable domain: EPEVTQTPSHQVTQMGQEVILRCVPISNHLYFYWYRQILGQKVEFLVSFYNNEISEKSEIFDDQFSVERPDGSNFTLKIRSTKLEDSAMYFCASSRWTAGEGYEQYFGPGTRLTVT.